The 8 T cell receptor beta chains presented below share a single source sample, sequenced in a study of T cell changes during pregnancy in multiple sclerosis. Assay used: immunoSEQ multiplex PCR; TCRdb lists only in-frame clones, some missing. The sample lists tens of thousands of clones, 93% occurring once. The specimen comprised CD8+ T cells from peripheral blood mononuclear cells, sampled in the second trimester of pregnancy. The receptor set was obtained from a female donor with multiple sclerosis, enrolled in a pregnancy study.

This chain joins TRBV19 and TRBJ2-7; 9 bases are a match to TRBD1. The J segment lost 6 bases and the V segment lost 2 bases, leaving 2 bases of the junction unmatched. Germline CDR1 is LNHDA and CDR2 is SQIVND (reference sequence). The CDR3 contains 13 residues. For the CDR3, the DNA is TGTGCCAGTAGTATAACGGACAGGGGCGAGCAGTACTTC. Translation gives CASSITDRGEQYF.

V gene TRBV5-6 combines with J gene TRBJ2-2, with 7 bases that match TRBD2. Trimming removed 3 bases from V and 4 bases from J; junction bases left unmatched: 3. This CDR3 comprises 14 residues. The V gene's germline CDR1 is SGHDT and CDR2 YYEEEE. In nucleotides, the CDR3 is TGTGCCAGCAGCTGGACGGGGGGCACCGGGGAGCTGTTTTTT. It codes for CASSWTGGTGELFF.

This clone has just one count. The chain joins TRBV4-3 to TRBJ1-1, with D possibly matching TRBD1 (6 bases). Trimming pared 4 bases from V and 0 bases from J, leaving 18 bases between. The CDR3 is made up of 17 amino acids. The germline CDR1 and CDR2 sequences are LGHNA and YSLEER. This CDR3 is CASSPRWGQAMNTEAFF. CDR3 in DNA: TGCGCCAGCAGCCCGCGATGGGGGCAGGCGATGAACACTGAAGCTTTCTTT.

The V and J genes are TRBV13 and TRBJ2-6; 11 nucleotides agree with TRBD2. The CDR3 totals 19 residues. The germline gives CDR1 PRHDT, CDR2 FYEKMQ (reference sequence). J lost 0 bases, V lost 5 bases, and 9 bases had no gene match. The CDR3 region has the DNA TGTGCCAGCAGCCCTATAGGGACTAGCGGAATCTCTGGGGCCAACGTCCTGACTTTC. This codes for CASSPIGTSGISGANVLTF.

This clone was picked up one time. The rearrangement links TRBV28 to TRBJ2-7; 8 positions match TRBD2. V gave up 2 bases and J gave up 4 bases; unmatched junction bases: 4. Per the germline V gene, CDR1 is MDHEN and CDR2 is SYDVKM. This CDR3 has 14 residues. In nucleotides, the CDR3 is TGTGCCAGCAGTTTAGCGGGAGGTGAATACGAGCAGTACTTC. It is translated as CASSLAGGEYEQYF.

The rearrangement uses TRBV9 and TRBJ1-5, with D uncertain. The V gene lost 3 bases and the J gene lost 6 bases, with 13 bases spanning the gap. This CDR3 is 14 amino acids long. CDR1 and CDR2 (germline): SGDLS, YYNGEE. This CDR3 is CASSATGQTQPQHF. The CDR3 nucleotides are TGTGCCAGCAGCGCTACCGGTCAAACTCAGCCCCAGCATTTT.

The rearrangement links TRBV7-8 to TRBJ2-7; TRBD2 matches 7 bases. The CDR3 length is 16 residues. Germline assignment: CDR1 SGHVS and CDR2 FQNEAQ. Trimming cost V 2 bases and J 2 bases; bases outside gene matches: 9. CDR3 sequence (DNA): TGTGCCAGCAGCTTACCATCGGGGGGAAGTCCCTACGAGCAGTACTTC. It yields the protein CASSLPSGGSPYEQYF.

The table lists this clone with a few counts. The rearrangement joins TRBV30 to TRBJ1-1; D remains unclear. The germline gives CDR1 GTSNPN, CDR2 SVGIG (reference sequence). Trimming took 3 bases from V and 4 from J, leaving 12 bases between them. This CDR3 spans 13 amino acids. CDR3 protein: CAWRGLAGTEAFF. CDR3 nucleotide sequence: TGTGCCTGGAGAGGTCTGGCGGGCACTGAAGCTTTCTTT.